This record covers a single TCR beta chain. This clonotype was detected only a few times. Its antigen target is currently unknown. No much larger clonotype is one base removed from it; base qualities were not supplied. This sample is part of a study of response to subunit inactivated influenza vaccine (dated by TCRdb to 2016 to 2019). In terms of the full investigation: To follow how T cells responded to a trivalent subunit inactivated influenza vaccine, the researchers relied on deep quantitative profiling of the T cell receptor repertoire. Here is what the overall study found, with its caveats: It was suggested by the authors that each seasonal influenza vaccination may recruit only a limited number of new T cells.

Libraries came from RT-PCR. Sequenced using an Illumina HiSeq 2500. Through fastp at Q25 and MiXCR, TCRdb rebuilt clones from the public reads, retaining in-frame beta chains. Rows merge per CDR3 protein into single entries with the most common DNA and genes. For this sample the table gives 150,000 to 200,000 distinct CDR3 sequences, of which nearly 9.5% were detected only once. The ten largest clones capture about 11% of the sample. Per the germline V gene (reference sequence), SGHKS is the CDR1 and YYEKEE is the CDR2. Including the terminal cysteine and phenylalanine, the CDR3 comprises 16 residues. This entry keeps only the CDR3 DNA: 48 bases, framed from base 1. Relative to germline, V is 2 bases shorter and J is 3 bases shorter, with 17 bases between their ends.

The sample was non-naive T cells sorted from PBMCs, taken on the day of vaccination. The cell subset or site label of this sample denotes: memory T cell fraction. This TCR was recovered from a man aged 50-60 years who received an inactivated influenza vaccine. Donor details come from another sample of the same person, matched by shared clones. The sequence links TRBV5-5 to TRBJ1-2, with the D gene uncertain. The CDR3 protein sequence reads: CASSFSPGDFYYGYTF. The nucleotide sequence is TGTGCCAGCAGCTTCTCCCCCGGGGATTTTTACTATGGCTACACCTTC.